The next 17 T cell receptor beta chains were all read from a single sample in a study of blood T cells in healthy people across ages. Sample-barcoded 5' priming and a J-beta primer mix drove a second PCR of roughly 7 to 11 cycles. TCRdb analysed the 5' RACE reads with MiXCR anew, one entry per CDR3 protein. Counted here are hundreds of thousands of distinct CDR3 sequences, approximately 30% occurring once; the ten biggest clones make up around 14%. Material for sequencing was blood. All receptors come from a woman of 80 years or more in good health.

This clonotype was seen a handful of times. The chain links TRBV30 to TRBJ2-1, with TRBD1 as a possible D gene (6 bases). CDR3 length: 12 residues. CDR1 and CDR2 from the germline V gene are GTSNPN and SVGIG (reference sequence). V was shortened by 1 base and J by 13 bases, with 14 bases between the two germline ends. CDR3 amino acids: CAWSGDKETQFF. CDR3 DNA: TGTGCCTGGAGTGGGGACAAGGAGACCCAGTTCTTC.

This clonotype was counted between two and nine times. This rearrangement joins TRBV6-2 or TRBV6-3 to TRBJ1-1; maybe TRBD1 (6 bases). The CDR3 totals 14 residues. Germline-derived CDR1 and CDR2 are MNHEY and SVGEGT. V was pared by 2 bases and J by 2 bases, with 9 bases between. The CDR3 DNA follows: TGTGCCAGCAGTTACGCACAGGGCAACACTGAAGCTTTCTTT. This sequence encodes CASSYAQGNTEAFF.

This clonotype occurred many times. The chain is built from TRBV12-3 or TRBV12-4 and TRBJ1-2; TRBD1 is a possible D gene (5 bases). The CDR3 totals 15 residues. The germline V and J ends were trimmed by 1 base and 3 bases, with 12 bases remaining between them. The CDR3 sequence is CASSLEAGTHYGYTF. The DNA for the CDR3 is TGTGCCAGCAGTTTAGAGGCAGGGACCCACTATGGCTACACCTTC.

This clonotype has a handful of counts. The CDR3 here is CASSEAVGLRRAFF. The CDR3 region has the DNA TGTGCCAGCAGTGAAGCGGTAGGCCTGCGGCGAGCTTTCTTT. This chain links TRBV2 with TRBJ1-1; D ambiguous. Germline CDR1 and CDR2: SNHLY and FYNNEI. V gave up 0 bases and J gave up 10 bases, with 15 bases separating them. CDR3 size: 14 residues.

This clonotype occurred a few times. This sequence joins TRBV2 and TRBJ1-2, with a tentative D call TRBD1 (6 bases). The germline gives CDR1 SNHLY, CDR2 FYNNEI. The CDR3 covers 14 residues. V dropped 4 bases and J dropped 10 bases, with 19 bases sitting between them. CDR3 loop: CASSGLQGFLTYTF. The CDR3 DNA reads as TGTGCCAGCAGTGGACTACAGGGTTTCTTGACCTACACCTTC.

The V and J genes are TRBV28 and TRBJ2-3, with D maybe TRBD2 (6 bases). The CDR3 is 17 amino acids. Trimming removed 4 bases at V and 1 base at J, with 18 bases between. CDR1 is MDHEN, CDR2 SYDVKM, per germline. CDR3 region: CASSSLLRASGTDTQYF. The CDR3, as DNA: TGTGCCAGCAGTTCTCTCCTCAGGGCTAGCGGCACAGATACGCAGTATTTT.

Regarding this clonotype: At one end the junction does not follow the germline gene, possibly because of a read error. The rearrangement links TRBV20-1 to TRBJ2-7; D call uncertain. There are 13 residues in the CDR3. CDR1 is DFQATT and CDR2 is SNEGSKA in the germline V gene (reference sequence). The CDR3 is CSARDRAYYEQYF. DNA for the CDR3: TGCAGCGCTAGAGACCGCGCTTACTACGAGCAGTACTTC.

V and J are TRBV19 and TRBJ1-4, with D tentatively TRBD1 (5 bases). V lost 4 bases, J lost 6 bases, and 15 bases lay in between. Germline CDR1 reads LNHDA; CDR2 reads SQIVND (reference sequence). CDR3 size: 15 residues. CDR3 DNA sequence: TGTGCCAGTAGTACATTATATCGGGACGATGAAAAACTGTTTTTT. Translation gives CASSTLYRDDEKLFF.

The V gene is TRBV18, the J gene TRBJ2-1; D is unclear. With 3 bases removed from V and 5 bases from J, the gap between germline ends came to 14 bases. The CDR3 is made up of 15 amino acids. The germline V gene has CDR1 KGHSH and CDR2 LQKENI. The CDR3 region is CASSPLPVMNNEQFF. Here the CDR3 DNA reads TGTGCCAGCTCACCTCTCCCGGTAATGAACAATGAGCAGTTCTTC.

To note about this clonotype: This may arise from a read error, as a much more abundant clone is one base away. The CDR3 here is CSAELPSTQYF. The DNA of the CDR3 is TGCAGTGCGGAGCTGCCTAGTACGCAGTATTTT. The J gene is TRBJ2-3, the V gene TRBV20-1, with D unresolved. The CDR3 length is 11 residues. The V gene's germline CDR1 is DFQATT and CDR2 SNEGSKA (reference sequence). V lost 6 bases to trimming and J lost 8 bases, with 12 bases between them.

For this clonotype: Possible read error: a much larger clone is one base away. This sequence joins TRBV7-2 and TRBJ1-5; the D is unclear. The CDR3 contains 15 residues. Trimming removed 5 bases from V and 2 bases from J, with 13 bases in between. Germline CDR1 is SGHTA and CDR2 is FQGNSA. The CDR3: CASSADRGGNQPQHF. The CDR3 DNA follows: TGTGCCAGCAGCGCCGACCGGGGTGGCAATCAGCCCCAGCATTTT.

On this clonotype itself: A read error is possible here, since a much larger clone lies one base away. The CDR3 loop reads CSVELGIGIEAFF. The CDR3, as DNA: TGCAGCGTTGAACTAGGGATAGGCATTGAAGCTTTCTTT. This chain uses TRBV29-1 with TRBJ1-1; D unclear. Trimming removed 2 bases at V and 7 bases at J, with 14 bases between. The germline V gene has CDR1 SQVTM and CDR2 ANQGSEA. There are 13 residues in the CDR3.

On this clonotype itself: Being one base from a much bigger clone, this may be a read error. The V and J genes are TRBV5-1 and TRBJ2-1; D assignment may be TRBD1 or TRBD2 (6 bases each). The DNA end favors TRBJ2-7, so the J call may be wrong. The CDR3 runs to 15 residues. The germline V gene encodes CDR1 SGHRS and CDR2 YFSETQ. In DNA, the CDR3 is TGCGCCAGCAGCTTGGGGGGGGCGGCCTACAATGAGCAGTACTTC. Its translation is CASSLGGAAYNEQYF.

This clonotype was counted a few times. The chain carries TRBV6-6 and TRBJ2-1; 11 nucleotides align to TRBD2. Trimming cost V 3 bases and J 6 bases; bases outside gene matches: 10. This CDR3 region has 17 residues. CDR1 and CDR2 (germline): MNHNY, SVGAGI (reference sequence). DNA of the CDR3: TGTGCCAGCAGTTATTCCATCCTAGCGGGGGGACCCAATGAGCAGTTCTTC. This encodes CASSYSILAGGPNEQFF.

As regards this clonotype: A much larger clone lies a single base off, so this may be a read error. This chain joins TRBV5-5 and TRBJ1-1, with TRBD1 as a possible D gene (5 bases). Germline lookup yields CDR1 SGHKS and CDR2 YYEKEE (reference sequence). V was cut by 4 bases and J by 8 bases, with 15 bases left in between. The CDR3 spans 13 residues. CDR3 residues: CASSRWGSLEAFF. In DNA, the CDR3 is TGTGCCAGCAGCCGATGGGGGAGCCTAGAAGCTTTCTTT.

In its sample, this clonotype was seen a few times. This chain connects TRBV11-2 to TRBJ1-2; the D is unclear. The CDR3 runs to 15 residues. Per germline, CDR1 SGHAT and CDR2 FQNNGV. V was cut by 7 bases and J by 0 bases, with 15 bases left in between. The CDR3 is CASTLGRTPNYGYTF. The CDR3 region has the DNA TGTGCCAGCACCCTAGGCAGGACTCCTAACTATGGCTACACCTTC. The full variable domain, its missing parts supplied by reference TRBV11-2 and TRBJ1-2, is EAGVAQSPRYKIIEKRQSVAFWCNPISGHATLYWYQQILGQGPKLLIQFQNNGVVDDSQLPKDRFSAERLKGVDSTLKIQPAKLEDSAVYLCASTLGRTPNYGYTFGSGTRLTVV.

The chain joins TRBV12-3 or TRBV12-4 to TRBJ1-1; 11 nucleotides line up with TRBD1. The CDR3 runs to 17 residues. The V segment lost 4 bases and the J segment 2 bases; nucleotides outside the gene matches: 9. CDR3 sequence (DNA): TGTGCCAGCAGTTCGCCGGGACAGGGGGTAGGAAACACTGAAGCTTTCTTT. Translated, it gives CASSSPGQGVGNTEAFF.